The rows below give T cell receptor beta chains drawn from one sample of a study of long-term antiretroviral therapy in people with HIV. Using immunoSEQ multiplex PCR, the repertoire was profiled, and TCRdb retains in-frame clones only, with some absent. The sample has approximately 35,000 clones; 70% to 90% are singletons. Sequenced material: unsorted PBMCs, taken 2.2 years after starting antiretroviral therapy. These receptors came from a man aged 18 to 29 with HIV. CDR3s include the opening cysteine and the closing phenylalanine or tryptophan. The D gene is left open where the match is weak. Only part of the rows carry a size: once, few, many, or a class if the clone is expanded.

j_call,v_call,d_call,clone_size,cdr3_aa,cdr3_nt
TRBJ2-3,TRBV5-1,NA,NA,CASSLIGSDTQYF,TGCGCCAGCAGCTTGATAGGATCGGATACGCAGTATTTT
TRBJ1-5,TRBV28,TRBD1,NA,CASSSSRTGGHGQPQHF,TGTGCCAGCAGTTCCAGCCGGACAGGGGGCCATGGTCAGCCCCAGCATTTT
TRBJ2-7,TRBV5-1,TRBD2,NA,CASSPGGGLTYEQYF,TGCGCCAGCAGCCCGGGGGGAGGGTTGACCTACGAGCAGTACTTC
TRBJ2-7,TRBV23-1,NA,NA,CASSLEGPSSYEQYF,TGCGCCAGCAGTCTCGAGGGGCCGAGCTCCTACGAGCAGTACTTC
TRBJ2-7,TRBV7-2,NA,NA,CASSPARPYEQYF,TGTGCCAGCAGCCCCGCGAGGCCCTACGAGCAGTACTTC
TRBJ2-1,TRBV27,TRBD2,NA,CASSLRREGNEQFF,TGTGCCAGCAGTTTAAGGCGGGAGGGGAATGAGCAGTTCTTC
TRBJ1-4,TRBV29-1,TRBD1,NA,CSVEGGRAGGTSRGKLFF,TGCAGCGTTGAAGGCGGTAGGGCAGGGGGCACCAGCCGCGGGAAACTGTTTTTT
TRBJ1-3,TRBV7-2,NA,NA,CASSLKGLENTIYF,TGTGCCAGCAGCTTGAAGGGTTTAGAAAACACCATATATTTT
TRBJ2-2,TRBV9,NA,NA,CASSVAGSGELFF,TGTGCCAGCAGCGTAGCTGGGTCCGGGGAGCTGTTTTTT
TRBJ1-2,TRBV19,NA,NA,CASSLDHFNYGYTF,TGTGCCAGTAGTTTAGACCACTTTAACTATGGCTACACCTTC
TRBJ2-3,TRBV4-1,NA,NA,CASSQGAMGTDTQYF,TGCGCCAGCAGCCAAGGGGCGATGGGCACAGATACGCAGTATTTT
TRBJ2-3,TRBV29-1,TRBD2,NA,CSVGLAGGADTQYF,TGCAGCGTTGGGCTAGCGGGAGGGGCAGATACGCAGTATTTT
TRBJ1-4,TRBV5-1,TRBD1,NA,CASSLLQGAPVEKLFF,TGCGCCAGCAGCTTGTTACAGGGGGCGCCAGTTGAAAAACTGTTTTTT
TRBJ2-7,TRBV10-3,NA,NA,CAIIRTSTVDEQYF,TGTGCCATCATTCGAACCTCTACGGTGGACGAGCAGTACTTC
TRBJ1-2,TRBV9,NA,NA,CASSVWSGEGGYTF,TGTGCCAGCAGCGTATGGTCCGGGGAAGGTGGCTACACCTTC
TRBJ2-5,TRBV6-1,TRBD2,NA,CASRYSGGAGETQYF,TGTGCCAGCCGATATAGCGGGGGGGCGGGGGAGACCCAGTACTTC
TRBJ2-1,TRBV29-1,NA,NA,CSGRAQGRHNEQFF,TGCAGCGGTCGCGCGCAGGGACGGCACAATGAGCAGTTCTTC
TRBJ1-1,TRBV6-6,NA,NA,CASSYGGMNTEAFF,TGTGCCAGCAGTTACGGAGGGATGAACACTGAAGCTTTCTTT
TRBJ2-7,TRBV4-1,NA,NA,CASSQDRGGAYEQYF,TGCGCCAGCAGCCAAGATCGAGGGGGGGCTTACGAGCAGTACTTC
TRBJ2-1,TRBV7-2,NA,NA,CASSLRIYNEQFF,TGTGCCAGCAGCCTCAGGATCTACAATGAGCAGTTCTTC
TRBJ2-5,TRBV14,TRBD2,NA,CASSQETSGVGTQYF,TGTGCCAGCAGCCAAGAGACTAGCGGGGTCGGGACCCAGTACTTC
TRBJ2-5,TRBV4-2,TRBD2,once,CASSQDGEGGGWETQYF,TGTGCCAGCAGCCAAGATGGGGAAGGCGGGGGTTGGGAGACCCAGTACTTC
TRBJ1-2,TRBV5-4,NA,NA,CASSLVSGPNYGYTF,TGTGCCAGCAGCTTGGTCAGCGGACCCAACTATGGCTACACCTTC
TRBJ2-1,TRBV5-6,NA,NA,CASSYRVRGGNEQFF,TGTGCCAGCAGCTACAGGGTCAGAGGGGGGAATGAGCAGTTCTTC